This is a list of T cell receptor beta chains from one sample in a study of cytomegalovirus exposure and HLA in healthy donors. Clones were sequenced by immunoSEQ multiplex PCR, and TCRdb holds only the in-frame ones, with some missing. The profile shows a few hundred thousand clones, 82% of them singletons. The sample taken for sequencing was PBMCs. These receptor sequences come from a woman in her thirties or forties in good health and CMV-seronegative. Each CDR3 is given with its conserved first and last residue. D genes are given only for firm matches. The size of a clone is reported for some rows only, either as once, few or many, or as a class for expanded clones.

>TRBJ1-6|TRBV19|.|.
TGTGCCAGTAGTATTGTGGGGGCCGGTAATTCACCCCTCCACTTT
CASSIVGAGNSPLHF
>TRBJ2-7|TRBV7-6|.|.
TGTGCCAGCAGTTTATACAGGACGGACGAGCAGTACTTC
CASSLYRTDEQYF
>TRBJ1-1|TRBV19|once|.
TGTGCCAGTAGTATTAATCCGGGATCGACCACTGAAGCTTTCTTT
CASSINPGSTTEAFF
>TRBJ2-1|TRBV7-9|.|.
TGTGCCAGCAGCTCAGGGAAGGGGGGGTACGATGAGCAGTTCTTC
CASSSGKGGYDEQFF
>TRBJ1-5|TRBV6-1|.|.
TGTGCCAGCAGTGCGAAGGGACACAGCAATCAGCCCCAGCATTTT
CASSAKGHSNQPQHF
>TRBJ2-3|TRBV5-4|.|TRBD1
TGTGCCAGCAGCTCCCCGGGACAGGGGGCAGATACGCAGTATTTT
CASSSPGQGADTQYF
>TRBJ1-1|TRBV30|.|.
TGTGCCTGGAGTGAATCCGGGACATTTCCTTTCTTT
CAWSESGTFPFF
>TRBJ2-2|TRBV7-3|.|TRBD1
TGTGCCAGCAGCAAGGGACAGATAAACACCGGGGAGCTGTTTTTT
CASSKGQINTGELFF
>TRBJ2-7|TRBV4-2|.|TRBD1
TGTGCCAGCAGCCAAGACGGGACAGTCTCCTACGAGCAGTACTTC
CASSQDGTVSYEQYF
>TRBJ1-5|TRBV30|.|TRBD1
TGTGCCTGGGAGGGACAGGGTGGGCAGCCCCAGCATTTT
CAWEGQGGQPQHF
>TRBJ2-5|TRBV4-3|once|TRBD2
TGCGCCAGCAGCCAAGAACTAGGTAGCGGGGGACCCCAAGAGACCCAGTACTTC
CASSQELGSGGPQETQYF
>TRBJ1-3|TRBV27|.|.
TGTGCCAGCAGCCCCTGGGGGGGAACTGGAAACACCATATATTTT
CASSPWGGTGNTIYF
>TRBJ2-2|TRBV11-2|.|TRBD1
TGTGCCAGCAGCTTAGGAGTCTCCCGACAGGGTCACGGGGAGCTGTTTTTT
CASSLGVSRQGHGELFF
>TRBJ2-2|TRBV15|.|TRBD1
TGTGCCACCAGCTCCCAGAAGGAGGGTACGGGACAGGGGTACACCGGGGAGCTGTTTTTT
CATSSQKEGTGQGYTGELFF
>TRBJ2-2|TRBV7-2|.|TRBD1
TGTGCCAGCAGGTCAGCCGGGACAGGGGTGGCCGGGGAGCTGTTTTTT
CASRSAGTGVAGELFF
>TRBJ2-1|TRBV19|.|TRBD2
TGTGCCAGTAGTCTACTAGCGGGGGGGTTCTACAATGAGCAGTTCTTC
CASSLLAGGFYNEQFF
>TRBJ2-3|TRBV7-2|.|TRBD2
TGTGCCAGCAGAAGACCCGCGGGGGGCTATGATACGCAGTATTTT
CASRRPAGGYDTQYF
>TRBJ2-1|TRBV19|.|TRBD1
TGTGCCAGTAGGCAGGGGGCCTACAATGAGCAGTTCTTC
CASRQGAYNEQFF
>TRBJ1-1|TRBV7-2|.|.
TGTGCCAGCAGCTTCTGGAGGGGAAACACTGAAGCTTTCTTT
CASSFWRGNTEAFF
>TRBJ1-1|TRBV7-3|.|.
TGTGCCAGCAGCTTAAAGGCCAGCGAGAACACTGAAGCTTTCTTT
CASSLKASENTEAFF
>TRBJ1-2|TRBV9|few|TRBD1
TGTGCCAGCAGCAGTACAGGGGCAGCCTTCTATGGCTACACCTTC
CASSSTGAAFYGYTF
>TRBJ1-2|TRBV2|.|.
TGTGCCACACTTAGCTACACCTTC
CATLSYTF
>TRBJ1-2|TRBV6-5|once|TRBD1
TGTGCCAGCAGGACCTCTTTGGGGGACAGCTATGGCTACACCTTC
CASRTSLGDSYGYTF
>TRBJ1-2|TRBV10-3|.|TRBD1
TGTGCCGCTGCTGGGACAGTGGACTATGGCTACACCTTC
CAAAGTVDYGYTF
>TRBJ1-4|TRBV29-1|.|TRBD1
TGCAGCTTCACAGGGGGGGTTGAAAAACTGTTTTTT
CSFTGGVEKLFF
>TRBJ2-2|TRBV2|.|TRBD2
TGTGCCAGCAGTGAAGCGGTCGGGAGGGTGAACACCGGGGAGCTGTTTTTT
CASSEAVGRVNTGELFF
>TRBJ1-2|TRBV7-9|few|TRBD1
TGTGCCAGCAGTCAAGGACAGGGGGGCTATGGCTACACCTTC
CASSQGQGGYGYTF
>TRBJ1-3|TRBV5-1|.|.
TGCGCCAGCAGCTCATCGACAGGCTCTGGAAACACCATATATTTT
CASSSSTGSGNTIYF
>TRBJ2-7|TRBV27|.|TRBD1
TGTGCCAGCAGTACCCGTCCCGGGCAGGGGGCGGGCGAGCAGTACTTC
CASSTRPGQGAGEQYF
>TRBJ2-3|TRBV28|once|.
TGTGCCAGCAGTGAAGGGGGAAGGGGGGGAAGCACAGATACGCAGTATTTT
CASSEGGRGGSTDTQYF
>TRBJ1-2|TRBV29-1|few|.
TGCAGCGTTGTACCTGGGGACACCGACTATGGCTACACCTTC
CSVVPGDTDYGYTF
>TRBJ2-5|TRBV18|once|TRBD1
TGTGCCAGCTCAACAGACAGGGGCCAAGAGACCCAGTACTTC
CASSTDRGQETQYF
>TRBJ2-3|TRBV10-2|.|.
TGCGCCAGCAGTGAATGGGGCTCGGGTACGCAGTATTTT
CASSEWGSGTQYF
>TRBJ1-2|TRBV6-6|.|.
TGTGCCAGCAGTTACTCTCAGGGGTACTATGGCTACACCTTC
CASSYSQGYYGYTF
>TRBJ1-3|TRBV7-2|.|.
TGTGCCAGCAGCTTATTTGCAGGGGCAGGAAACACCATATATTTT
CASSLFAGAGNTIYF
>TRBJ1-3|TRBV11-2|.|.
TGTGCCAGCAGCCCCGGAGGCTCTGGAAACGCCATATATTTT
CASSPGGSGNAIYF
>TRBJ2-1|TRBV9|.|.
TGTGCCAGCAGCGTAGAGCCAGAACAGTTTAGGGAGCAGTTCTTC
CASSVEPEQFREQFF
>TRBJ2-4|TRBV11-1|.|.
TGTGCCAGCAGCTTAGCAGGGGTCAACATTCAGTACTTC
CASSLAGVNIQYF
>TRBJ2-7|TRBV4-2|.|.
TGTGCCAGCAGCCAAGGTACCCTAGGCGAGCAGTACTTC
CASSQGTLGEQYF
>TRBJ2-1|TRBV11-3|.|.
TGTGCCAGCAGCCCGGGGGGCCCGGATTACAATGAGCAGTTCTTC
CASSPGGPDYNEQFF
>TRBJ1-1|TRBV5-1|.|TRBD1
TGCGCCAGCAGCTTATCCTCCGGGACAGGTCGGACTGAAGCTTTCTTT
CASSLSSGTGRTEAFF
>TRBJ2-1|TRBV7-2|.|.
TGTGCCAGCAGCTCGGAGGGTAGGATCGTTTACAATGAGCAGTTCTTC
CASSSEGRIVYNEQFF
>TRBJ1-5|TRBV4-2|once|.
TGTGCCAGCAGCCAAGATGGGGACTTACTTAGCAATCAGCCCCAGCATTTT
CASSQDGDLLSNQPQHF
>TRBJ2-7|TRBV25-1|.|.
TGTGCCAGTTCCCCGAACCCCTACGAGCAGTACTTC
CASSPNPYEQYF
>TRBJ1-5|TRBV12-5|.|.
TGTGCTAGTGGTTTGGGGGAGGTCCATGAGCCCCAGCATTTT
CASGLGEVHEPQHF
>TRBJ1-2|TRBV10-3|.|TRBD1
TGTGCCATCAGTGAATGGACAGGGGGCGCGGAAGGCTACACCTTC
CAISEWTGGAEGYTF
>TRBJ1-1|TRBV5-5|.|.
TGTGCCAGCAGCTTGGGTTGGCCAGAGGATTACACTGAAGCTTTCTTT
CASSLGWPEDYTEAFF
>TRBJ2-3|TRBV7-2|.|.
TGTGCCAGCAGCTTAGTACTAGTGGGAGATACGCAGTATTTT
CASSLVLVGDTQYF
>TRBJ1-1|TRBV18|.|TRBD1
TGTGCCAGCGGGAGGAACAGGGGAAACACTGAAGCTTTCTTT
CASGRNRGNTEAFF
>TRBJ1-4|TRBV4-2|.|TRBD1
TGTGCCAGCAGCCGAATGGGGACAGGGTCTACCAATGAAAAACTGTTTTTT
CASSRMGTGSTNEKLFF
>TRBJ1-1|TRBV6-5|.|.
TGTGCCAGCACCAAAGCTGGAGCCAGGGGCGCTTTCTTT
CASTKAGARGAFF
>TRBJ2-3|TRBV29-1|.|TRBD2
TGCAGCGTTGAAGAGCCTAGCGGCCACCCGTATACGCAGTATTTT
CSVEEPSGHPYTQYF
>TRBJ2-6|TRBV2|.|.
TGTGCCAGCAACTATGACAGGTCTGGGGCCAACGTCCTGACTTTC
CASNYDRSGANVLTF
>TRBJ2-6|TRBV7-9|.|.
TGTGCCAGCAGCCCACAAGACGGGGTCCTGACTTTC
CASSPQDGVLTF
>TRBJ2-7|TRBV28|.|TRBD2
TGTGCCAGCAGTTTGGGACTAGCGAACTACGAGCAGTACTTC
CASSLGLANYEQYF
>TRBJ2-5|TRBV5-3|.|TRBD2
TGTGCCAGAAGCCCGGGGACTAGCGGGGGGCAGGCAGGTCCCGAGACCCAGTACTTC
CARSPGTSGGQAGPETQYF
>TRBJ1-1|TRBV15|.|.
TGTGCCTCTCGGCGGGGGAACACTGAAGCTTTCTTT
CASRRGNTEAFF
>TRBJ2-3|TRBV13|few|.
TGTGCCAGCAGCTCGTATGGCACAGATACGCAGTATTTT
CASSSYGTDTQYF
>TRBJ2-5|TRBV6-4|once|.
TGTGCCACCCTCGAACCCCAGAGGGAAGAGACCCAGTACTTC
CATLEPQREETQYF